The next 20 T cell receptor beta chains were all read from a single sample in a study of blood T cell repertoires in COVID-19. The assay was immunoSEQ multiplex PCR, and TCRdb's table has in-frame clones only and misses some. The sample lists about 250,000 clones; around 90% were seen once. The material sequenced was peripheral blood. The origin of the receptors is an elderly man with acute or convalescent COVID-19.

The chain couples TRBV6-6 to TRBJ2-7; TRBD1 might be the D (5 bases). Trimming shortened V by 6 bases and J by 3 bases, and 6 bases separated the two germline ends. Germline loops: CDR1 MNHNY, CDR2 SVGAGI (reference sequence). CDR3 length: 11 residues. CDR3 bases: TGTGCCAGCAGCGACAGCTACGAGCAGTACTTC. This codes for CASSDSYEQYF.

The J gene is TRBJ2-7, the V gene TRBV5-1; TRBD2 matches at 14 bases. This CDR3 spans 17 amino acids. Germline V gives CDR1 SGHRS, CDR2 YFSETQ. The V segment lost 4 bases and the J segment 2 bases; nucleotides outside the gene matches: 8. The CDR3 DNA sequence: TGCGCCAGCAGCCCATCGATGACTAGCGGGGGGGCCTACGAGCAGTACTTC. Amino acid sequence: CASSPSMTSGGAYEQYF.

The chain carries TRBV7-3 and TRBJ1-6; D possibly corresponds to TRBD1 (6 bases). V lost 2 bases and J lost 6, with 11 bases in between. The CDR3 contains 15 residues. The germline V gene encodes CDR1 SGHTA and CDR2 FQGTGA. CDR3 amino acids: CASSLLAGVNSPLHF. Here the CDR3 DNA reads TGTGCCAGCAGCTTATTGGCAGGGGTTAATTCACCCCTCCACTTT.

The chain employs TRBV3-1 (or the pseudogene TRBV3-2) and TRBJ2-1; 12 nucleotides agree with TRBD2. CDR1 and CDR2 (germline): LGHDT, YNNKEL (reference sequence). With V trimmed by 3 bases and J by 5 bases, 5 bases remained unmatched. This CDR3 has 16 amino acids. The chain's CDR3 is CASSQRTSGKHNEQFF. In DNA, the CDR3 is TGTGCCAGCAGCCAGCGGACTAGCGGGAAGCACAATGAGCAGTTCTTC.

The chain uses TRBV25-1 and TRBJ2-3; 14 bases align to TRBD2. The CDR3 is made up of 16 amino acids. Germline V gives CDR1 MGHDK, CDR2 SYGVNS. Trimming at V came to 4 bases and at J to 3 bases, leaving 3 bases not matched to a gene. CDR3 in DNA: TGTGCCAGCAGTGGACTAGCGGGAGGGCCAACAGATACGCAGTATTTT. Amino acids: CASSGLAGGPTDTQYF. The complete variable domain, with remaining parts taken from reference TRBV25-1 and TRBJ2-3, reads EADIYQTPRYLVIGTGKKITLECSQTMGHDKMYWYQQDPGMELHLIHYSYGVNSTEKGDLSSESTVSRIRTEHFPLTLESARPSHTSQYLCASSGLAGGPTDTQYFGPGTRLTVL.

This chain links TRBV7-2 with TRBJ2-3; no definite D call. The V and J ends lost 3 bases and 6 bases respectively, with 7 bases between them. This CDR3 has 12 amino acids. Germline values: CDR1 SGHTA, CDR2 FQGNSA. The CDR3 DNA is TGTGCCAGCAGCTTTTCTACGGATACGCAGTATTTT. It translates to CASSFSTDTQYF.

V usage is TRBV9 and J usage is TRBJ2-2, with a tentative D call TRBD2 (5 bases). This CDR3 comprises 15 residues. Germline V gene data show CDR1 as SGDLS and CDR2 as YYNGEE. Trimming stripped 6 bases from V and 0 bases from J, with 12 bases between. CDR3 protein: CASNRGFANTGELFF. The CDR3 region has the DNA TGTGCCAGCAATCGAGGGTTTGCGAACACCGGGGAGCTGTTTTTT.

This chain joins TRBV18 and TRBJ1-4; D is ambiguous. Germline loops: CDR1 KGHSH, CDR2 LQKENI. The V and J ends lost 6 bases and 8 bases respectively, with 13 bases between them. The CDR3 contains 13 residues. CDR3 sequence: CASSGGLGEKLFF. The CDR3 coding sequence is TGTGCCAGCTCTGGAGGGCTGGGGGAAAAACTGTTTTTT.

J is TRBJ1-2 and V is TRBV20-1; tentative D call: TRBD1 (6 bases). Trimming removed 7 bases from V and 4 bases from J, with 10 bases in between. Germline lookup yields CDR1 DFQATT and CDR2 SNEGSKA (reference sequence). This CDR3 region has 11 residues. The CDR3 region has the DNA TGCAGTGGGGACAAAGGCTATGGCTACACCTTC. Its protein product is CSGDKGYGYTF.

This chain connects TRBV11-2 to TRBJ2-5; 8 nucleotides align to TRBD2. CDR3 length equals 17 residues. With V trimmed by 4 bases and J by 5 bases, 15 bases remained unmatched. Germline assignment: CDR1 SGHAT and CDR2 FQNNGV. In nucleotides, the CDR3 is TGTGCCAGCAGCTCACGGACGACGGGTAGCGGGGATGAGACCCAGTACTTC. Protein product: CASSSRTTGSGDETQYF.

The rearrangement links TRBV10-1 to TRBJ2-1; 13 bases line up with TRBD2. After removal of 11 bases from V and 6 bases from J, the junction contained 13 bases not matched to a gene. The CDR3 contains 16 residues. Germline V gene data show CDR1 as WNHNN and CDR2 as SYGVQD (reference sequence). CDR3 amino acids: CAGQLAGGPFANEQFF. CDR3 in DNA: TGCGCCGGCCAACTAGCGGGAGGGCCTTTTGCCAATGAGCAGTTCTTC.

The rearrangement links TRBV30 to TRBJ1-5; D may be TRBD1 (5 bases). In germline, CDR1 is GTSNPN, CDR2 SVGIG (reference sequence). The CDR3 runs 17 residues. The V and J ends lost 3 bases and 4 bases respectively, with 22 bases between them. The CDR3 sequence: CAWSFSAPGGMNQPQHF. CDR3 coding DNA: TGTGCCTGGAGCTTCTCTGCCCCGGGGGGAATGAATCAGCCCCAGCATTTT.

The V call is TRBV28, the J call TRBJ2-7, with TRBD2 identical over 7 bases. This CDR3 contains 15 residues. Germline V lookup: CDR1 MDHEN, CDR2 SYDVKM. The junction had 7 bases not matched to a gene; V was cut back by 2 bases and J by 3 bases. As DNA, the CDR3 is TGTGCCAGCAGTTTAGGCGGGGGTCTGTTCTACGAGCAGTACTTC. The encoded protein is CASSLGGGLFYEQYF.

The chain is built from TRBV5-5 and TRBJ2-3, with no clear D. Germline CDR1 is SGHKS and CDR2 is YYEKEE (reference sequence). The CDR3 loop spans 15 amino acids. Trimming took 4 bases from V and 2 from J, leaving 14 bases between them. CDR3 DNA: TGTGCCAGCAGCCCTCACGGTGAGGCCACAGATACGCAGTATTTT. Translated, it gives CASSPHGEATDTQYF.

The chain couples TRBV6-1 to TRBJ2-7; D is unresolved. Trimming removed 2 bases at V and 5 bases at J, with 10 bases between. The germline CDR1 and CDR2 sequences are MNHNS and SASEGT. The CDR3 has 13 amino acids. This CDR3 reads CASSEPRWDEQYF. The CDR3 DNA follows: TGTGCCAGCAGTGAACCCAGGTGGGACGAGCAGTACTTC.

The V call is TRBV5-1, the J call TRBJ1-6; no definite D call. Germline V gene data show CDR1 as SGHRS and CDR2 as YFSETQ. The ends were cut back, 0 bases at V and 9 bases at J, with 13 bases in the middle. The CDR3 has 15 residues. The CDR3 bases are TGCGCCAGCAGCTTGGGTCAGACTGGCGGTTCACCCCTCCACTTT. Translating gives CASSLGQTGGSPLHF.

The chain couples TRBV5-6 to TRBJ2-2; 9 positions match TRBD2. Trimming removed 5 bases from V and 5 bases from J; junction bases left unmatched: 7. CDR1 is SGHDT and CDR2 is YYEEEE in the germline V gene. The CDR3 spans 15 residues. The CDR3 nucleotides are TGTGCCAGCAGTTTAAGCGGGAGGTATACCGGGGAGCTGTTTTTT. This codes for CASSLSGRYTGELFF. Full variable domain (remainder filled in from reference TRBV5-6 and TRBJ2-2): DAGVTQSPTHLIKTRGQQVTLRCSPKSGHDTVSWYQQALGQGPQFIFQYYEEEERQRGNFPDRFSGHQFPNYSSELNVNALLLGDSALYLCASSLSGRYTGELFFGEGSRLTVL.

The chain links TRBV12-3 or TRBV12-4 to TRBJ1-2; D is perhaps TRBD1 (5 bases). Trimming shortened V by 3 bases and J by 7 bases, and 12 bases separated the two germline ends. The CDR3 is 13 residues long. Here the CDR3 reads CASSFAREVGYTF. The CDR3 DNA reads TGTGCCAGCAGTTTTGCCAGGGAGGTTGGCTACACCTTC.

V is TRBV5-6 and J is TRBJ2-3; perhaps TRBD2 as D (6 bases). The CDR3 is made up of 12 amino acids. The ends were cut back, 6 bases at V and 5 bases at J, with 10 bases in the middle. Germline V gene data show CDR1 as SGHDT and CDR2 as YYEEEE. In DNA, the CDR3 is TGTGCCAGCACCCTGGGGGGAGATACGCAGTATTTT. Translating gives CASTLGGDTQYF. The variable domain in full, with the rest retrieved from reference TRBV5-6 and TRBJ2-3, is DAGVTQSPTHLIKTRGQQVTLRCSPKSGHDTVSWYQQALGQGPQFIFQYYEEEERQRGNFPDRFSGHQFPNYSSELNVNALLLGDSALYLCASTLGGDTQYFGPGTRLTVL.

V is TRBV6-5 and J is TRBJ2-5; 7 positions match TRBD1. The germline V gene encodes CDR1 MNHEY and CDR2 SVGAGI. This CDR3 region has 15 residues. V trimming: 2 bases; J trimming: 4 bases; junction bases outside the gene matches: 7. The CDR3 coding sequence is TGTGCCAGCAGTTACACAGGGGTAGTTCGAGAGACCCAGTACTTC. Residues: CASSYTGVVRETQYF.